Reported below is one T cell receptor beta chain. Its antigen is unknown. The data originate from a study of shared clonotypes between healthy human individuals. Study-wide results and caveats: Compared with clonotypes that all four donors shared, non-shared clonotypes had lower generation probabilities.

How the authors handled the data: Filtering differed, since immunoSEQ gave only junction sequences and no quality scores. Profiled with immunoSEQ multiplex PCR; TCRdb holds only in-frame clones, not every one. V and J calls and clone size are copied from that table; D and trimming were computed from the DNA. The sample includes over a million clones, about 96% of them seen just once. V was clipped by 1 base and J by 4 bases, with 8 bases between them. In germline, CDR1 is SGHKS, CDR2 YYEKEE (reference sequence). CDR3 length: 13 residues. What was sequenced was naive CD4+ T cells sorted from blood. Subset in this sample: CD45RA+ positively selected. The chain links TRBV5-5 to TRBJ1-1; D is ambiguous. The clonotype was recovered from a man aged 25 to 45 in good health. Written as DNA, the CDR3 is TGTGCCAGCAGCTTGAGGGAGGGCACTGAAGCTTTCTTT. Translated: CASSLREGTEAFF.